This note documents a single T cell receptor beta chain sequence. Its specific antigen is unknown. It has no much larger one-base neighbor in the sample; base qualities were not kept. The CDR3 numbers 12 residues from cysteine through phenylalanine. Only the CDR3 region is kept as DNA, spanning 36 bases read in frame from base 1. As encoded in the germline V gene, CDR1 is SGHNT while CDR2 is YENEEA. V drops 3 bases and J drops 6 bases, leaving 9 bases in between. TCR beta CDR3 regions were amplified from genomic DNA with the immunoSEQ v3 hsTCRB kit using bias-controlled multiplex PCR. An Illumina NextSeq 500 was used to sequence the TCR libraries, reaching approximately 2.1 million read pairs at survey level or about 4.5-6 million at deep level. Per the authors' processing: V, D and J genes were assigned, non-productive sequences were removed, and clonality was reported by immunoSEQ Analyzer software. To compare repertoires between infused TIL and blood, productive Simpson clonality was used along with the Morisita overlap index of productive TRB rearrangements. Absolute clonotype counts in blood were estimated as lymphocyte count times CD3+ fraction times the clone's productive frequency. TCRdb's version of the immuneACCESS table is confined to in-frame rearrangements and falls short of the full clone set. An unresolved V gene accounts for under half of the shortfall where checked; the remainder is of unknown origin. Clone size and the V and J calls come from that table; the DNA yielded D and trimming. This sample is represented by tens of thousands of clones; around four fifths of them were singletons. Jointly, the top ten make up about 2% of the sample.

This sample stems from a study of TIL therapy for anti-PD-1-resistant metastatic lung cancer (dated by TCRdb to 2020 to 2023). Regarding the complete study: Tumors were harvested before any PD-1/PD-L1 blockade; patients then received nivolumab, and those progressing received lymphodepletion, expanded TIL infusion and IL-2. Among the enrolled patients, the median age was around 56 years (range 38-75), and the median tumor PD-L1 proportion score was 5.5% to 6.5%. The cohort was composed predominantly of lung adenocarcinoma, with a handful of EGFR-mutant and two ALK-rearranged tumors included, and half of patients were identified as current or former smokers. A median non-synonymous tumor mutation burden of roughly 1.4 mutations per megabase was determined across the cohort by whole-exome sequencing. T cell receptor beta sequencing of tumor and peripheral blood was used to follow clonotypes across the tumor, the expanded TIL product and serial blood samples. The study at large found these results: Because the cohort was highly selected, with more treatment-naive, never-smoker and oncogene-addicted patients than is typical, generalizability is limited. The baseline peripheral repertoire was partially replaced by infused TIL clonotypes, which then decayed over months, and no apparent association between persistence and response was found. The study protocol defined all tumor marker inferences as exploratory.

The time point label, read with the paper, signifies: pre-treatment sample, taken before nivolumab and TIL therapy. Between October 2017 and January 2020, a dual-center phase I trial enrolled adults who had stage 4 NSCLC. The samples were obtained from a phase I trial that was single-arm and open-label and tested tumor-infiltrating lymphocyte therapy combined with nivolumab in advanced non-small cell lung cancer. Mononuclear cells from blood collected in EDTA tubes were isolated on a Ficoll gradient and snap-frozen as pellets, and DNA was then extracted using a Qiagen mini-prep kit. Sequenced material: blood, taken at baseline. The sequence is built from TRBV11-3 and TRBJ2-7; too little of a D gene remains to name it. This clonotype was sampled from a person between 25 and 80 years old with non-small cell lung cancer. In nucleotides, the sequence is TGTGCCAGCAGCTTGAGCGTGGGCGAGCAGTACTTC. Its protein is CASSLSVGEQYF.